Described below is a single T cell receptor (beta chain) sequence and its context. Antigen unknown. The sample is drawn from a study of T cell repertoires in cytomegalovirus infection. Study in general: A matching HLA type, together with CMV infection, was signaled by public TCR beta signatures.

There are 14 residues in the CDR3. V was clipped by 1 base and J by 5 bases, with 11 bases between them. Germline V gene sequence: CDR1 KGHSH, CDR2 LQKENI. TCRdb ran MiXCR on the reads and lists one entry per CDR3 protein. Among around 570,000 distinct CDR3 sequences listed, around two fifths were seen once. Sequencing was performed on cultured PBMCs, taken from culture after CMV antigen stimulation. The rearrangement links TRBV18 to TRBJ1-1; D might be TRBD1 (5 bases). The source is a human donor in good health (CMV status not recorded). Some clones in this sample may be carry-over from other donors' samples. The CDR3 protein is CASSPRLGETEAFF. The DNA for the CDR3 is TGTGCCAGCTCACCACGTCTAGGGGAGACTGAAGCTTTCTTT.